This T cell receptor (beta chain) was observed in a study of beta chain features in type 1 diabetes. Overall study results and limits: The influence of HLA type on TCRB rearrangement stayed undetermined. Cells expressing TCR highly could be over-represented by cDNA sequencing. Patients' naive, central memory and regulatory TCRB repertoires appeared more alike than those of healthy donors. Type 1 diabetes patients had TCRB CDR3s that were shorter (moderately but significantly so) in all four CD4+ subsets.

Reverse transcribing all isolated RNA meant expressed TCRB transcripts were sequenced. The table came from immunoSEQ multiplex PCR; TCRdb's copy has only in-frame clones and leaves some out. The repertoire includes more than 250,000 clones, approximately 25% of them detected once, and around 0.011% sits in the top ten. A remark on this clone: The antigen is undetermined.

The V segment lost 4 bases and the J segment 6 bases; nucleotides outside the gene matches: 5. Germline V lookup: CDR1 GTSNPN, CDR2 SVGIG (reference sequence). CDR3 length: 13 residues. The chain carries TRBV30 and TRBJ1-1; 10 bases are shared with TRBD1. The sample comprised naive CD4+ T cells from blood. The clonotype originates from a woman younger than 45 with type 1 diabetes. The CDR3 is CAWTGQGVAEAFF. CDR3 nucleotide sequence: TGTGCCTGGACTGGACAGGGGGTTGCTGAAGCTTTCTTT.